The present T cell receptor beta chain was sequenced within a study of cytomegalovirus exposure and HLA in healthy donors. The PCR had 60 Vbeta and 13 Jbeta primers. Sequencing was performed with immunoSEQ multiplex PCR; in TCRdb, only in-frame clones are kept and a portion is missing. The data show tens of thousands of clones, around 82% seen once. The receptor was derived from a man aged 18 to 29 in good health and CMV-seronegative. The sequenced sample was PBMCs.

DNA for the CDR3: TGTGCCAGCATGGCCGATCCCTACGAGCAGTACTTC. As protein: CASMADPYEQYF. The gene calls are TRBV2 and TRBJ2-7; D gene ambiguous. This CDR3 is 12 amino acids long. Germline V gene lookup returns CDR1 SNHLY and CDR2 FYNNEI. V was clipped by 7 bases and J by 2 bases, with 9 bases between them.